This TCR beta chain was obtained from a study of CD8 T cells in Susac syndrome. Trimming took 4 bases from V and 4 from J, leaving 13 bases between them. CDR1 and CDR2 from the germline V gene are LGHNA and YNFKEQ. This CDR3 has 14 residues. Random hexamers primed reverse transcription of 0.5 to 1 ug RNA. TCRdb re-analysed the immunoSEQ multiplex PCR reads in MiXCR, keeping a single row per CDR3 protein. The sample holds about 200,000 distinct CDR3 sequences, over 90% seen once. TEMRA cells were enriched by FACS, while CD8+ and CD4+ T cells were obtained through a negative isolation that was performed magnetically.

The TCR originated in a human donor with multiple sclerosis. The chain has TRBV4-2 and TRBJ1-2; tentatively, D is TRBD1 (5 bases). Sequenced sample: CD4+ T cells from PBMCs. Here the CDR3 reads CASSRGTDSYGYTF. In DNA, the CDR3 is TGTGCCAGCAGCCGCGGGACTGACAGCTATGGCTACACCTTC.